The clone carrying this T cell receptor beta chain showed up just once. The data derive from a study of blood T cell repertoires in COVID-19. Study-wide background: Acute and convalescent COVID-19 specimens originated in the United States, Italy and Spain.

Ages ranged from about 18 to 89 years, with residence in around 24 US areas. Cohorts were based on clinical histories the participants reported. In the original processing: For nucleated cells, counts were estimated from reference gene primer amplification. Generated by immunoSEQ multiplex PCR, the TCRdb table keeps only in-frame clones and is missing some. That table is the source of V, J and clone size, and D and trimming were worked out from the DNA. The sample lists hundreds of thousands of clones; roughly 89% were seen once. V shed 4 bases and J 1 base; nucleotides not matched to a gene: 5. CDR3 length: 16 residues. Germline lookup yields CDR1 MNHEY and CDR2 SMNVEV (reference sequence).

The TCR was taken from a young woman who had recovered from COVID-19. The source material was PBMCs or T cells enriched from blood (not recorded which). The chain combines TRBV27 with TRBJ2-2; 8 positions match TRBD1. The CDR3 protein is CASSYRTGLNTGELFF. CDR3 coding DNA: TGTGCCAGCAGTTACAGGACAGGGTTGAACACCGGGGAGCTGTTTTTT.